A selection of T cell receptor beta chains follows, all from one sample in a study of blood T cell repertoires in COVID-19. The assay was immunoSEQ multiplex PCR, and TCRdb's table has in-frame clones only and misses some. The repertoire has 150,000 or so clones, 90% of them found once; the top ten carry 18%. The sequencing sample was made of peripheral blood. The receptors were gathered from a man in his 60s with active or convalescent COVID-19. Each CDR3 is given with its conserved first and last residue. The D gene is left open where the match is weak. Clone size, where shown, is once, few, many, or a class for clones that have expanded.

CDR3nt | CDR3aa | d_gene | j_gene | v_gene | abundance
TGTGCCAGTAGTATCAGCAGGGAAGGCACTGAAGCTTTCTTT | CASSISREGTEAFF | NA | TRBJ1-1 | TRBV19 | once
TGTGCCAGCAGCCAGTCCCCCCTCCGGACTAGTTCAAATCCGCAGTATTTT | CASSQSPLRTSSNPQYF | TRBD2 | TRBJ2-3 | TRBV4-2 | NA
TGCGCCAGCAGCCAGGTCTCTGGGGCCAACGTCCTGACTTTC | CASSQVSGANVLTF | NA | TRBJ2-6 | TRBV5-1 | NA
TGTGCCAGCCAGAAAGACAGGGGGCTCGGGGAGCTGTTTTTT | CASQKDRGLGELFF | TRBD1 | TRBJ2-2 | TRBV11-1 | NA
TGCGCCAGCAGCTCGGGACAGGGGGACTATGGCTACACCTTC | CASSSGQGDYGYTF | TRBD1 | TRBJ1-2 | TRBV5-1 | NA
TGTGCTAGTGCACAGGACAGGTCCTATAGCAATCAGCCCCAGCATTTT | CASAQDRSYSNQPQHF | TRBD1 | TRBJ1-5 | TRBV12-5 | NA
TGTGCCAGTAGTATAGTTGACCTGGGGGCCTCCTACAATGAGCAGTTCTTC | CASSIVDLGASYNEQFF | NA | TRBJ2-1 | TRBV19 | NA
TGCGCCAGCAGCCAAGATACCGGGCTAGCGAGGTACAATGAGCAGTTCTTC | CASSQDTGLARYNEQFF | NA | TRBJ2-1 | TRBV4-1 | NA
TGTGCCAGTACGGGGGGAGTCGGGACCGGGGAGCTGTTTTTT | CASTGGVGTGELFF | TRBD2 | TRBJ2-2 | TRBV19 | NA
TGTGCCAGCAGCTTGAATGTAGGGGTTCAGGGTTGGGACTCTGGAAACACCATATATTTT | CASSLNVGVQGWDSGNTIYF | NA | TRBJ1-3 | TRBV7-6 | once
TGTGCTAGTGGTTTGAAGGGGTCACCCCTCCACTTT | CASGLKGSPLHF | NA | TRBJ1-6 | TRBV12-5 | NA
TGTGCCAGCAGCCAAGGCAGGGTCCCCCGCTCCTACGAGCAGTACTTC | CASSQGRVPRSYEQYF | NA | TRBJ2-7 | TRBV3-1/TRBV3-2 | NA
TGTGCCAGCAGCCCCGACAACTGGTCGAGAGGCTACACCTTC | CASSPDNWSRGYTF | NA | TRBJ1-2 | TRBV5-4 | NA
TGTGCCAGCAGTTTACAGGGTTTGAACATTCAGTACTTC | CASSLQGLNIQYF | NA | TRBJ2-4 | TRBV27 | NA
TGTGCCAGCAGCGGGGCCCCGGCAGGGAAGAACACTGAAGCTTTCTTT | CASSGAPAGKNTEAFF | NA | TRBJ1-1 | TRBV5-4 | NA
TGTGCCAGCAGAACCGGGACTAGCGGGACCTCCTACAATGAGCAGTTCTTC | CASRTGTSGTSYNEQFF | TRBD2 | TRBJ2-1 | TRBV27 | NA